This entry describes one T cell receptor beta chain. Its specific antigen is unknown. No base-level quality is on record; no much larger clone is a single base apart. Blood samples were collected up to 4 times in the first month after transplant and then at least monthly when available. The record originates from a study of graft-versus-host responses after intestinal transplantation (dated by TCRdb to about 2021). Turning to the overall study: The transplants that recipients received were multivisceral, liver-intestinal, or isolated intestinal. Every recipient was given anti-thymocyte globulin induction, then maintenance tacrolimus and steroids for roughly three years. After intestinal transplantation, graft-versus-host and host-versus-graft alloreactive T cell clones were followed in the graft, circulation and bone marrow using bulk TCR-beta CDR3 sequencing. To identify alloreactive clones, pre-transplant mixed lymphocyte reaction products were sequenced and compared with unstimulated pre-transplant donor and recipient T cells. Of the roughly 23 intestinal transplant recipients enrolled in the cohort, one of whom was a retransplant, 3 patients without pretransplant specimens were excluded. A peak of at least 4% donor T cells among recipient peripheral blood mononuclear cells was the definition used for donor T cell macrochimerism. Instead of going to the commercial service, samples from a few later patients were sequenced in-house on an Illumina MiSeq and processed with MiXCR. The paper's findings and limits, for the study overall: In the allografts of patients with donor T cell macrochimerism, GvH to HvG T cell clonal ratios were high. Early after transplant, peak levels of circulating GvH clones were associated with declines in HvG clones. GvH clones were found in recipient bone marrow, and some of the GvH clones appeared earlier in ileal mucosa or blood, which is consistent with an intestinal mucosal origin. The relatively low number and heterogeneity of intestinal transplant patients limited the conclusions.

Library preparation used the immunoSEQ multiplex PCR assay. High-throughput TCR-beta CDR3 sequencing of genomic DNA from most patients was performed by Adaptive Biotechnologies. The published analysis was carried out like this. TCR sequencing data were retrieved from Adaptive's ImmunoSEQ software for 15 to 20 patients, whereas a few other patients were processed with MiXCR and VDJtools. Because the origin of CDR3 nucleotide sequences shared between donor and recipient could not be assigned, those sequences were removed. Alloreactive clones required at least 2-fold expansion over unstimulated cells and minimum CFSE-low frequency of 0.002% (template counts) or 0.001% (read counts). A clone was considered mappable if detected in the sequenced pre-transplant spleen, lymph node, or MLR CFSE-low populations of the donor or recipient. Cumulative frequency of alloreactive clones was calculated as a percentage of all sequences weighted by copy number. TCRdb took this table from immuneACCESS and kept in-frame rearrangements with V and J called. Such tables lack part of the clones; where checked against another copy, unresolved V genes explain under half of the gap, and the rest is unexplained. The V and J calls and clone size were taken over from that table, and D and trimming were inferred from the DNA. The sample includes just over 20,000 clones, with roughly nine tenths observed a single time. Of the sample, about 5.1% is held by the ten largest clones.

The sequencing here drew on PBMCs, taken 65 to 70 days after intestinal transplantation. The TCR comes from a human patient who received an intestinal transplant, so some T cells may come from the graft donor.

The sequenced DNA: TGTGCCAGCAGCTTATGGTACGAGCAGTACTTC. This yields the protein CASSLWYEQYF. Recombination linked TRBV7-9 to TRBJ2-7, with an unclear D gene assignment. Between the V and J ends, shortened by 2 bases and 4 bases respectively, the junction contains 3 bases. CDR1 and CDR2, per the germline V gene (reference sequence), are SEHNR and FQNEAQ. The CDR3 starts with the cysteine, ends with the phenylalanine, and has 11 residues. Here the CDR3 DNA is all that survives: 33 bases in frame from base 1.